This T cell receptor beta chain comes out of a study of blood T cell repertoires in COVID-19. On the study more broadly: Acute-phase and convalescent COVID-19 samples originated in the United States, Italy and Spain. The cDNA or gDNA used as material had been derived from T cells, B-cell-depleted T cells, or PBMCs.

The germline V gene has CDR1 MNHNY and CDR2 SVGAGI (reference sequence). Trimming cost V 5 bases and J 7 bases; bases outside gene matches: 10. The CDR3 loop spans 17 amino acids. In the study's own analysis: Estimation of nucleated cell counts relied on the amplification of reference gene primers. The repertoire was sequenced with immunoSEQ multiplex PCR; TCRdb's copy has only in-frame clones and lacks some. The DNA was the basis for D and trimming; V, J and clone size are from that table. The sample holds 20,000 to 30,000 clones; approximately 96% are singletons and the top ten take roughly 4.2%. This TCR came from a human donor with active COVID-19. The donor label of this sample is uncertain. The J gene is TRBJ1-6, the V gene TRBV6-6; TRBD1 matches 11 bases. Source material: peripheral blood. The CDR3 protein is CASSRQGQGVGNSPLHF. For the CDR3, the DNA is TGTGCCAGCAGTCGCCAGGGACAGGGGGTCGGGAATTCACCCCTCCACTTT.